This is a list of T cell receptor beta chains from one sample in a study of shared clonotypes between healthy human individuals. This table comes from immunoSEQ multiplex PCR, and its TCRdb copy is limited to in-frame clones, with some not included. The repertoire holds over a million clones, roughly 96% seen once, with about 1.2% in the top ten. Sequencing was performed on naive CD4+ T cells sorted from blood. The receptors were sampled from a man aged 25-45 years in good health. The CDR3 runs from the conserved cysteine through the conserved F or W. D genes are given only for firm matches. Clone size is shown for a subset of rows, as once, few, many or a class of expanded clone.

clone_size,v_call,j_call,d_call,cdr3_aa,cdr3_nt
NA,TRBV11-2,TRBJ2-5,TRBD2,CASSPGLAGSETQYF,TGTGCCAGCAGCCCGGGACTAGCGGGGTCAGAGACCCAGTACTTC
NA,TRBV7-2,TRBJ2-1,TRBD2,CASRLAGAPGSYNEQFF,TGTGCCAGCAGACTAGCGGGAGCCCCCGGCTCCTACAATGAGCAGTTCTTC
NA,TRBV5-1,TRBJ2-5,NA,CASKMGQTQETQYF,TGCGCCAGCAAAATGGGGCAGACCCAAGAGACCCAGTACTTC
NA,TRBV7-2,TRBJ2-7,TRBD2,CASSSLAGGPGYEQYF,TGTGCCAGCAGCTCTTTAGCGGGAGGGCCGGGCTACGAGCAGTACTTC
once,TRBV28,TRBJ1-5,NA,CASSLGGLNSNQPQHF,TGTGCCAGCAGTTTGGGCGGGCTCAATAGCAATCAGCCCCAGCATTTT
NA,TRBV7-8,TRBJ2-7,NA,CASSLGTAGGGQYF,TGTGCCAGCAGCTTAGGGACAGCGGGTGGGGGGCAGTACTTC
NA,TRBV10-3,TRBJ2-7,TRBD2,CAIRSAEGGLREQYF,TGTGCCATCAGATCCGCGGAGGGAGGGTTGAGGGAGCAGTACTTC
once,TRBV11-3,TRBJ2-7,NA,CASSFPPHSYEQYF,TGTGCCAGCAGCTTTCCCCCCCACTCCTACGAGCAGTACTTC
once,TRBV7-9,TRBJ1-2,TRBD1,CASSPDRAYGYTF,TGTGCCAGCAGCCCGGACAGGGCGTATGGCTACACCTTC
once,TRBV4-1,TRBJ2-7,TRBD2,CASSQGAGGPYEQYF,TGCGCCAGCAGCCAGGGAGCGGGAGGGCCCTACGAGCAGTACTTC
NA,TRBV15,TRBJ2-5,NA,CATNREQETQYF,TGTGCCACCAACAGGGAGCAAGAGACCCAGTACTTC
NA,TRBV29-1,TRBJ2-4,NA,CSVGIGPQNIQYF,TGCAGCGTTGGGATTGGGCCTCAAAACATTCAGTACTTC
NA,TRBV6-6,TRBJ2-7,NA,CASSRKGTQQYF,TGTGCCAGCAGCCGAAAGGGGACTCAGCAGTACTTC
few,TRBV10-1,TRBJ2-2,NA,CASSESGTGELFF,TGCGCCAGCAGTGAGTCGGGCACCGGGGAGCTGTTTTTT
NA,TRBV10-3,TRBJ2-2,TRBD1,CATFSGQGRNTGELFF,TGTGCCACCTTCTCGGGACAGGGAAGAAACACCGGGGAGCTGTTTTTT
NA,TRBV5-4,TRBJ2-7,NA,CASSLGEHYEQYF,TGTGCCAGCAGCTTGGGGGAGCACTACGAGCAGTACTTC
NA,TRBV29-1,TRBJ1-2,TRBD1,CSVQGADYGYTF,TGCAGCGTACAGGGGGCGGACTATGGCTACACCTTC
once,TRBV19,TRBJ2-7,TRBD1,CASSIGTGTYEQYF,TGTGCCAGTAGTATAGGGACAGGCACCTACGAGCAGTACTTC
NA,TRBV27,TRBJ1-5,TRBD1,CASSKIGTANQPQHF,TGTGCCAGCAGTAAAATCGGGACAGCGAATCAGCCCCAGCATTTT
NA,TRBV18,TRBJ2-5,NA,CASSPIVDSETQYF,TGTGCCAGCTCACCGATCGTGGACTCGGAGACCCAGTACTTC
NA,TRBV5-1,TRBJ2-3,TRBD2,CASSLVAGSTDTQYF,TGCGCCAGCAGTTTGGTAGCGGGAAGCACAGATACGCAGTATTTT
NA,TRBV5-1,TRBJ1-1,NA,CASSLVPYGDTEAFF,TGCGCCAGCAGCTTGGTCCCTTATGGGGACACTGAAGCTTTCTTT
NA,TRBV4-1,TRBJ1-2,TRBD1,CASRQTPKTGAVTNYGYTF,TGCGCCAGCAGACAAACCCCCAAGACAGGGGCGGTCACTAACTATGGCTACACCTTC
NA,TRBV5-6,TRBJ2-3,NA,CASSLGIVSTDTQYF,TGTGCCAGCAGCTTAGGGATCGTAAGCACAGATACGCAGTATTTT
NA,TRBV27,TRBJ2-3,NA,CASCSHTDTQYF,TGTGCCAGCTGTTCCCACACAGATACGCAGTATTTT
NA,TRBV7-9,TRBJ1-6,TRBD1,CASSFWTGGDSPLHF,TGTGCCAGCAGCTTTTGGACAGGGGGCGATTCACCCCTCCACTTT
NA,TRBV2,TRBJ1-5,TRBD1,CASNGGRGANSNQPQHF,TGTGCCAGCAATGGCGGCAGGGGGGCGAATAGCAATCAGCCCCAGCATTTT
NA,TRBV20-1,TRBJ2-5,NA,CSASEETQYF,TGCAGTGCTAGCGAGGAGACCCAGTACTTC
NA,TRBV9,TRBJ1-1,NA,CASSSSHSIRGNTEAFF,TGTGCCAGCAGCTCTTCTCACTCGATCAGGGGGAACACTGAAGCTTTCTTT
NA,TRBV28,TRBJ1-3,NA,CASTLLRPPPGSGNTIYF,TGTGCCAGCACCCTCCTAAGACCTCCACCAGGCTCTGGAAACACCATATATTTT
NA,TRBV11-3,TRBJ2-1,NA,CASSPWGLRSLNEQFF,TGTGCCAGCAGCCCGTGGGGGTTGAGATCCTTAAATGAGCAGTTCTTC
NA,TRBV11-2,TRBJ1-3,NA,CASSLPTGGSGNTIYF,TGTGCCAGCAGCCTACCAACAGGCGGGTCTGGAAACACCATATATTTT
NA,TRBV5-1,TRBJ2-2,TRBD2,CASGLRAGDTGELFF,TGCGCCAGCGGACTCAGGGCGGGGGATACCGGGGAGCTGTTTTTT
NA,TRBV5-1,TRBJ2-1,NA,CASSLGYSGDEQFF,TGCGCCAGCAGCTTAGGCTACTCGGGCGATGAGCAGTTCTTC
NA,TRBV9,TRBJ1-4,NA,CASSVVWDGKLFF,TGTGCCAGCAGCGTAGTTTGGGATGGAAAACTGTTTTTT
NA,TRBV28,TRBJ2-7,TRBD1,CASSFPQGDYEQYF,TGTGCCAGCAGTTTTCCCCAGGGGGACTACGAGCAGTACTTC
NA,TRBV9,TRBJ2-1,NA,CASSVGTTSYNEQFF,TGTGCCAGCAGCGTAGGGACTACCTCCTACAATGAGCAGTTCTTC
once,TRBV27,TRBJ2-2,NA,CATQRAGELFF,TGTGCCACACAGCGGGCCGGGGAGCTGTTTTTT
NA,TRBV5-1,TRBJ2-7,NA,CASRPQGGAGREWSDDYEQYF,TGCGCCAGCAGGCCCCAAGGAGGGGCCGGACGGGAGTGGAGTGACGACTACGAGCAGTACTTC
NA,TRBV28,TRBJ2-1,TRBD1,CASSPGQVLAYNEQFF,TGTGCCAGCAGTCCCGGACAGGTTCTCGCTTACAATGAGCAGTTCTTC
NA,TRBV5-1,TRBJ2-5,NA,CASSLAWRNQETQYF,TGCGCCAGCAGCTTGGCCTGGCGGAACCAAGAGACCCAGTACTTC
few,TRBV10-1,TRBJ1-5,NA,CASSAQVNQPQHF,TGCGCCAGCAGTGCCCAGGTTAATCAGCCCCAGCATTTT
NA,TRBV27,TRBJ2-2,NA,CASSLYGLTGELFF,TGTGCCAGCAGTTTATACGGACTCACCGGGGAGCTGTTTTTT
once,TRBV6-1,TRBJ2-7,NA,CASRIASGQYF,TGTGCCAGCAGGATAGCCAGCGGGCAGTACTTC
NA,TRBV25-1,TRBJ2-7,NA,CASSASGGLASYEQYF,TGTGCCAGCAGTGCCTCCGGGGGGCTAGCGTCGTACGAGCAGTACTTC
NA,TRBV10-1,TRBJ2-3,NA,CASSEGRYHRADTQYF,TGCGCCAGCAGTGAGGGCCGCTATCATCGCGCAGATACGCAGTATTTT
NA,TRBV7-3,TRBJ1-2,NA,CASSLTASYGYTF,TGTGCCAGCAGCCTAACAGCCTCCTATGGCTACACCTTC
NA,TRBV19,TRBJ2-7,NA,CASSLAQGRSYEQYF,TGTGCCAGTAGCCTCGCGCAAGGGCGGTCCTACGAGCAGTACTTC
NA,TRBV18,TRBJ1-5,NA,CASSLKGDGEQPQHF,TGTGCCAGCTCCTTAAAGGGGGATGGGGAACAGCCCCAGCATTTT
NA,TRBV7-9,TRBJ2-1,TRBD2,CASSSSGIYNEQFF,TGTGCCAGCAGCTCTAGCGGGATCTACAATGAGCAGTTCTTC
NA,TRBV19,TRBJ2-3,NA,CASERQGTDTQYF,TGTGCCAGCGAGCGGCAGGGGACAGATACGCAGTATTTT
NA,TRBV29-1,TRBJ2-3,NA,CSVNPRGTGTDTQYF,TGCAGCGTTAATCCCAGGGGCACGGGCACAGATACGCAGTATTTT
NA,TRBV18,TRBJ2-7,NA,CASSPLDSSYEQYF,TGTGCCAGCTCACCACTCGACAGCTCCTACGAGCAGTACTTC
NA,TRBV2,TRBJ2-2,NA,CASSGRTAGELFF,TGTGCCAGCTCGGGACGCACGGCCGGGGAGCTGTTTTTT